These 10 T cell receptor beta chains share one sample of origin, sequenced in a study of blood T cell repertoires in COVID-19. Method: immunoSEQ multiplex PCR; TCRdb's copy keeps in-frame clones and lacks some. This table holds approximately 240,000 clones, 70% to 85% found once. Material: peripheral blood. These receptor sequences come from a woman aged 80 or over with active or convalescent COVID-19.

The V call is TRBV3-1 (or the pseudogene TRBV3-2), the J call TRBJ2-7; 9 bases are shared with TRBD1. Germline-derived CDR1 and CDR2 are LGHDT and YNNKEL (reference sequence). Unmatched junction bases numbered 5, after V lost 3 bases and J lost 2 bases. The CDR3 covers 15 residues. The CDR3 DNA follows: TGTGCCAGCAGCCACCCGGACAGGGGTACCTACGAGCAGTACTTC. Translated, it gives CASSHPDRGTYEQYF.

This chain uses TRBV6-1 with TRBJ2-1, with 7 positions matching TRBD1. CDR3 size: 16 residues. V gave up 2 bases and J gave up 0 bases; unmatched junction bases: 4. Germline lookup yields CDR1 MNHNS and CDR2 SASEGT. CDR3 DNA sequence: TGTGCCAGCAGTGAACAAGACAGGGCCTCCTACAATGAGCAGTTCTTC. Translation gives CASSEQDRASYNEQFF.

Comments on this clone: The same CDR3 also results from other DNA sequences found in this sample. This chain joins TRBV19 and TRBJ2-1; a possible D gene is TRBD2 (6 bases). The V gene lost 3 bases and the J gene lost 1 base, with 7 bases spanning the gap. Germline V gene sequence: CDR1 LNHDA, CDR2 SQIVND (reference sequence). This CDR3 is built from 14 residues. CDR3 sequence: CASSIAGSYNEQFF. CDR3 nucleotides: TGTGCCAGTAGTATCGCGGGATCCTACAATGAGCAGTTCTTC.

V is TRBV5-1 and J is TRBJ1-1; 8 bases fit TRBD1. The J segment lost 8 bases and the V segment lost 3 bases, leaving 9 bases of the junction unmatched. The germline CDR1 and CDR2 sequences are SGHRS and YFSETQ. CDR3 length: 14 amino acids. CDR3 nucleotides: TGCGCCAGCAGCTCGCGGGGAGACAGGGGAGAAGCTTTCTTT. Translation: CASSSRGDRGEAFF.

This clone has only a few counts. The CDR3 reads CASSLRRLQGAGNTGELFF. CDR3 nucleotides: TGTGCCAGCAGTTTGAGACGGTTACAGGGGGCGGGTAACACCGGGGAGCTGTTTTTT. The gene calls are TRBV27 and TRBJ2-2, with 9 bases fitting TRBD1. The V gene end was trimmed by 3 bases and the J gene end by 2 bases; junction bases not matched to a gene: 13. CDR1 and CDR2 (germline): MNHEY, SMNVEV (reference sequence). The CDR3 is 19 residues long.

The chain combines TRBV19 with TRBJ2-1, with D maybe TRBD2 (6 bases). Trimming removed 5 bases from V and 4 bases from J, with 12 bases in between. The germline V gene has CDR1 LNHDA and CDR2 SQIVND (reference sequence). The CDR3 is 14 amino acids. CDR3 region: CASSRERAYNEQFF. The CDR3 DNA reads TGTGCCAGTAGTCGGGAGAGAGCTTACAATGAGCAGTTCTTC. The full variable domain, with the rest looked up from reference TRBV19 and TRBJ2-1, is DGGITQSPKYLFRKEGQNVTLSCEQNLNHDAMYWYRQDPGQGLRLIYYSQIVNDFQKGDIAEGYSVSREKKESFPLTVTSAQKNPTAFYLCASSRERAYNEQFFGPGTRLTVL.

The chain joins TRBV28 to TRBJ2-7; TRBD2 agrees at 9 bases. In germline, CDR1 is MDHEN, CDR2 SYDVKM. J lost 3 bases, V lost 6 bases, and 12 bases had no gene match. This CDR3 is built from 16 residues. The CDR3 loop is CASRIPGPSGIYEQYF. CDR3 sequence (DNA): TGTGCCAGCAGGATACCCGGCCCTAGCGGGATCTACGAGCAGTACTTC.

The chain employs TRBV4-1 and TRBJ2-1; 10 bases match TRBD2. With 2 bases clipped from V and 9 bases from J, the junction kept 16 bases outside the gene matches. The germline gives CDR1 MGHRA, CDR2 YSYEKL. There are 18 residues in the CDR3. The chain's CDR3 is CASSQLGVSGRPLSEQFF. The CDR3 nucleotides read TGCGCCAGCAGCCAATTAGGGGTTAGCGGGAGGCCGCTCAGTGAGCAGTTCTTC.

This clone appeared once. The chain is built from TRBV7-7 and TRBJ2-3; D might be TRBD2 (6 bases). The CDR3 is made up of 14 amino acids. Germline CDR1 is SSHAT and CDR2 is FNYEAQ (reference sequence). V lost 2 bases to trimming and J lost 11 bases, with 17 bases between them. The CDR3 DNA sequence: TGTGCCAGCAGCTTAAATTTGGTCAGGACTAAGCAGTATTTT. Translated, it gives CASSLNLVRTKQYF.

This clone was detected only once. V gene TRBV7-9 combines with J gene TRBJ1-2; 7 nucleotides agree with TRBD1. CDR3 length equals 15 residues. J lost 7 bases, V lost 4 bases, and 12 bases had no gene match. Germline CDR1 SEHNR, CDR2 FQNEAQ (reference sequence). CDR3 in DNA: TGTGCCAGCAGCTCCACCGGCTCCAGGGGGGCTGGCTACACCTTC. Its protein product is CASSSTGSRGAGYTF. Together with reference TRBV7-9 and TRBJ1-2, the CDR3 gives the full variable domain: DTGVSQNPRHKITKRGQNVTFRCDPISEHNRLYWYRQTLGQGPEFLTYFQNEAQLEKSRLLSDRFSAERPKGSFSTLEIQRTEQGDSAMYLCASSSTGSRGAGYTFGSGTRLTVV.